Sequencing of this T cell receptor beta chain was carried out in a study of T cell changes during pregnancy in multiple sclerosis. This clone occurred once. V shed 2 bases, J shed 6 bases, and the junction held 6 bases outside the gene matches. The germline V gene has CDR1 MNHNY and CDR2 SVGAGI (reference sequence). This CDR3 comprises 15 residues. TCRdb's copy holds only in-frame clones and misses some; the assay was immunoSEQ multiplex PCR. The table has roughly 24,000 clones, just over 85% seen once. Sequenced material: CD8+ T cells from peripheral blood mononuclear cells, taken in the first trimester of pregnancy. This sequence joins TRBV6-6 and TRBJ2-3, with TRBD2 identical over 9 bases. This receptor was identified in a female donor in good health, enrolled as a control in a pregnancy study. CDR3 nucleotides: TGTGCCAGCAGTTACGGCGGGGGGGCCTGGGATACGCAGTATTTT. It encodes CASSYGGGAWDTQYF.